The source of this TCR beta chain is a study of T cell responses to AZD1222 COVID-19 vaccine. The study's findings and limits: There were repertoire samples only from the period after the peak T cell response. Just 5 to 7 AZD1222 recipients tested seropositive at baseline.

This CDR3 spans 12 amino acids. CDR1 is SGHAT, CDR2 FQDESV, per germline (reference sequence). The V end lost 3 bases, the J end lost 7 bases, and 9 bases lay between the germline ends. Profiling relied on immunoSEQ multiplex PCR, and the TCRdb table lists in-frame clones only, not all of them. The data contain about 110,000 clones, roughly 82% of them singletons. Comment on this clone: Its antigen is as yet unknown.

The clonotype was recovered from an adult in good health. The gene calls are TRBV11-1 and TRBJ1-2; D is undetermined. The sequencing used peripheral blood, collected on day 0 of AZD1222 vaccination. The CDR3 protein is CASSFSTGGYTF. Here the CDR3 DNA reads TGTGCCAGCAGCTTTTCGACCGGTGGCTACACCTTC.